The 7 T cell receptor beta chains below all came from one sample that was sequenced in a study of Graves' ophthalmopathy and Graves' hyperthyroidism. Scientists amplified the TCR beta CDR3 regions from RNA transcripts. Investigators did first-round RT-PCR with HTBI primers, then second-round multiplex PCR. TCRdb re-analysed the multiplex PCR reads in MiXCR, keeping a single row per CDR3 protein. In the table there are about 1.1 million distinct CDR3 sequences, around a third of which are singletons. Input material: peripheral blood or thyroid tissue (not recorded which). The receptors derive from an adult man with Graves' hyperthyroidism.

This clonotype was seen ten or more times. The chain recombines TRBV7-2 with TRBJ2-5; maybe TRBD2 (6 bases). Germline CDR1 is SGHTA and CDR2 is FQGNSA. The CDR3 totals 18 residues. V was cut by 3 bases and J by 4 bases, with 24 bases left in between. CDR3 protein: CASSFDGRGFVWRETQYF. The CDR3 nucleotides are TGTGCCAGCAGCTTCGACGGGAGAGGATTTGTTTGGCGAGAGACCCAGTACTTC.

The J gene is TRBJ2-3, the V gene TRBV25-1; D gene ambiguous. CDR3 size: 18 residues. V lost 2 bases, J lost 2 bases, and 20 bases lay in between. CDR1 is MGHDK, CDR2 SYGVNS, per germline. The CDR3, as DNA: TGTGCCAGCAGTGAAGGAAAGGGTCGGCGGCAGTCCACAGATACGCAGTATTTT. It is translated as CASSEGKGRRQSTDTQYF.

In this sample, this clonotype turned up many times. J is TRBJ1-5 and V is TRBV4-3; a weak D match, TRBD1 (6 bases). The germline CDR1 and CDR2 sequences are LGHNA and YSLEER. The CDR3 is 16 residues long. V was cut by 0 bases and J by 6 bases, with 15 bases left in between. CDR3 in DNA: TGCGCCAGCAGCCAAGAGTACAGGGAAGCTTCTCAGCCCCAGCATTTT. It is translated as CASSQEYREASQPQHF.

In the case of this clonotype: A read error may explain this, as a much larger clone is one base away. V gene TRBV6-5 combines with J gene TRBJ1-1; the D gene is possibly TRBD1 (6 bases). The CDR3 length is 14 residues. Germline lookup yields CDR1 MNHEY and CDR2 SVGAGI. Trimming left V 5 bases short and J 0 bases short, with 10 bases between. CDR3 sequence: CASSAGAMNTEAFF. The CDR3 nucleotides are TGTGCCAGCAGTGCAGGGGCTATGAACACTGAAGCTTTCTTT.

This chain connects TRBV12-3 or TRBV12-4 to TRBJ1-2; D is unresolved. The CDR3 length is 12 residues. The germline V and J ends were trimmed by 6 bases and 10 bases, with 15 bases remaining between them. The CDR3 DNA reads as TGTGCCAGCAGACCATTGGTACACGTCTACACCTTC. Protein product: CASRPLVHVYTF.

The sample holds a few counts of this clonotype. Just one base apart from a much larger clone, this may be a read error. The chain joins TRBV9 to TRBJ1-2; D perhaps matches TRBD1 (5 bases). Germline V gene data show CDR1 as SGDLS and CDR2 as YYNGEE. This CDR3 is 14 amino acids long. V was clipped by 4 bases and J by 6 bases, with 16 bases between them. This chain's CDR3 is CASSPTGRANGYTF. As DNA, the CDR3 is TGTGCCAGCAGCCCCACCGGCAGGGCAAATGGCTACACCTTC.

The J gene is TRBJ2-3, the V gene TRBV7-2; TRBD2 is a possible D gene (6 bases). V was clipped by 7 bases and J by 2 bases, with 16 bases between them. The germline CDR1 and CDR2 sequences are SGHTA and FQGNSA. This CDR3 has 15 amino acids. CDR3 sequence (DNA): TGTGCCAGCACCATTAGCGGAGGGGACACAGATACGCAGTATTTT. Amino acid sequence: CASTISGGDTDTQYF.